This T cell receptor (beta chain) was captured in a study of CD8+CD57+ T cells in acquired aplastic anemia. Across the study: On average, sorted CD4+ and CD8+ cells gave roughly 3 ug of DNA. Around 11 million reads, on average, were obtained for CD4+ cells from healthy donors.

The study profiled TCR beta VDJ and CDR3 using genomic DNA as template. One entry per CDR3 protein, called by TCRdb with MiXCR from the reads. Here the sample spans around 230,000 distinct CDR3 sequences, around 60% being singletons. CDR1 and CDR2 from the germline V gene are DFQATT and SNEGSKA (reference sequence). The germline V and J ends were trimmed by 3 bases and 4 bases, with 13 bases remaining between them. The CDR3 has 13 amino acids. Study-wide findings and caveats: Between patients and controls, CD8+ Simpson's diversity did not vary significantly. Patients shared just under 30 CD8+ CDR3 sequences with controls.

To note about this clonotype: Antigen specificity is unknown.

The TCR was taken from a human donor in good health. The J gene is TRBJ2-7, the V gene TRBV20-1; D remains ambiguous. Material for sequencing was sorted CD4+, CD8+, or CD8+CD57+ T cells (not recorded which) from PBMCs. The CDR3 DNA sequence: TGCAGTGCTAGCTCTTCGCAGGTTTACGAGCAGTACTTC. Protein sequence: CSASSSQVYEQYF.